The clone carrying this T cell receptor (beta chain) was detected ten times or more. Antigen: not known. For each subset, genomic DNA was distributed in equal portions over several immunoSEQ plates. TCRdb's table, derived via immunoSEQ multiplex PCR, lists solely in-frame clones and lacks some. Seen here are 600,000 to 800,000 clones, approximately 72% observed once, and the top ten hold under 2%. The V gene end was trimmed by 2 bases and the J gene end by 10 bases; junction bases not matched to a gene: 5. The V gene's germline CDR1 is SNHLY and CDR2 FYNNEI. The CDR3 is made up of 14 amino acids. The investigators split CD4+ cells into a CD45RA+ naive subset and a CD45RA-negative memory subset. This sample is part of a study of shared clonotypes between healthy human individuals. Points from the study as a whole: Generation probabilities were higher for clonotypes shared across all four sorted-subset donors than for unshared ones.

The V and J genes are TRBV2 and TRBJ2-1, with 10 bases lining up with TRBD2. Source material: memory CD4+ T cells sorted from blood. Subset given: CD45RA-negative fraction. The receptor was derived from a woman in her 30s in good health. The CDR3 sequence: CASSELAGVGEQFF. The CDR3 coding sequence is TGTGCCAGCAGTGAACTAGCGGGAGTTGGAGAGCAGTTCTTC. Filled out from reference TRBV2 and TRBJ2-1, the complete variable domain reads EPEVTQTPSHQVTQMGQEVILRCVPISNHLYFYWYRQILGQKVEFLVSFYNNEISEKSEIFDDQFSVERPDGSNFTLKIRSTKLEDSAMYFCASSELAGVGEQFFGPGTRLTVL.